What follows describes a single TCR beta chain. This record belongs to a study of blood T cell repertoires in COVID-19. Overall study: There were acute and convalescent COVID-19 samples, and they came from the United States, Italy and Spain. Sample material is recorded as cDNA or gDNA derived from T cells, B-cell-depleted T cells, or PBMCs.

Original handling: Scientists estimated how many nucleated cells there were by amplifying reference gene primers. Method: immunoSEQ multiplex PCR; TCRdb's copy keeps in-frame clones and lacks some. That table supplies the V and J calls and clone size; D and trimming were determined from the DNA. Among nearly 50,000 clones listed, 65% to 90% were seen once. The sequencing sample was made of peripheral blood. The receptor comes from a woman older than 75 with COVID-19, enrolled during active disease.

This CDR3 reads CAISQVGDSNEQYF. DNA for the CDR3: TGTGCCATCAGTCAAGTCGGGGACAGCAACGAGCAGTACTTC. This chain joins TRBV10-3 and TRBJ2-7; 7 bases match TRBD1. The CDR3 covers 14 residues. Per germline, CDR1 ENHRY and CDR2 SYGVKD. With V trimmed by 5 bases and J by 5 bases, 9 bases remained unmatched.